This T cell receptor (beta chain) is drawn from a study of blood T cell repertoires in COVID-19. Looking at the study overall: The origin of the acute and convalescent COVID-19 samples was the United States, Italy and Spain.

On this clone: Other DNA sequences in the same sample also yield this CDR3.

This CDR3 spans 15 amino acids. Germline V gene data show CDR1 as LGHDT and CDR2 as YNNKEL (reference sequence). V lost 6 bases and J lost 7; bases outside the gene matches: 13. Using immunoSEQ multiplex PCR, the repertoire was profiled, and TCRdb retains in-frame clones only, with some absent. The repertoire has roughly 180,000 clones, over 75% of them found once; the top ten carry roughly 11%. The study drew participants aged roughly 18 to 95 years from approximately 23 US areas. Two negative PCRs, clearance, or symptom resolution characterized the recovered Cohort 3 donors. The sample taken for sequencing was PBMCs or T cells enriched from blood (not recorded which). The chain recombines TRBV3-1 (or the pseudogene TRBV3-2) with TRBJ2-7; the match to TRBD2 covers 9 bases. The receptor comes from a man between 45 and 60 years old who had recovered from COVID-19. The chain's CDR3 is CASSPGGGALGEQYF. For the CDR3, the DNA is TGTGCCAGCAGTCCTGGCGGGGGGGCCTTAGGAGAGCAGTACTTC.